This entry lists 7 T cell receptor beta chains sequenced from one sample in a study of multiple sclerosis patients with progressive multifocal leukoencephalopathy. Time point indicated: roughly 6 months of natalizumab therapy. Sequencing was performed with immunoSEQ multiplex PCR; in TCRdb, only in-frame clones are kept and a portion is missing. This sample has 25,000 to 30,000 clones, with nearly 90% found just once. This sample comprised PBMCs, obtained from a patient treated with natalizumab. Receptor source: a human donor with multiple sclerosis.

V usage is TRBV19 and J usage is TRBJ2-2; D perhaps matches TRBD2 (5 bases). CDR3 length equals 16 residues. The ends were cut back, 5 bases at V and 5 bases at J, with 18 bases in the middle. Germline CDR1 reads LNHDA; CDR2 reads SQIVND (reference sequence). CDR3 sequence (DNA): TGTGCCAGTAGTTGGTCTAGCCTCGTTCGAACCGGGGAGCTGTTTTTT. It is translated as CASSWSSLVRTGELFF. The full variable domain, rest sourced from reference TRBV19 and TRBJ2-2, is DGGITQSPKYLFRKEGQNVTLSCEQNLNHDAMYWYRQDPGQGLRLIYYSQIVNDFQKGDIAEGYSVSREKKESFPLTVTSAQKNPTAFYLCASSWSSLVRTGELFFGEGSRLTVL.

A few counts support this clone. The V call is TRBV10-3, the J call TRBJ1-1, with D possibly TRBD1 on 5 matching bases. The CDR3 length is 12 residues. The V and J ends lost 3 bases and 4 bases respectively, with 6 bases between them. Germline CDR1 is ENHRY and CDR2 is SYGVKD. CDR3 bases: TGTGCCATCAGTGAAGGGGTCACTGAAGCTTTCTTT. As protein: CAISEGVTEAFF.

The V and J genes are TRBV9 and TRBJ2-7; perhaps TRBD2 as D (5 bases). Trimming left V 3 bases short and J 5 bases short, with 18 bases between. In germline, CDR1 is SGDLS, CDR2 YYNGEE. The CDR3 has 15 residues. CDR3 sequence (DNA): TGTGCCAGCAGCGGCTCCGGGGTGCCGTGGAACGAGCAGTACTTC. Protein sequence: CASSGSGVPWNEQYF.

The rearrangement uses TRBV29-1 and TRBJ2-2; no clear D. The ends were cut back, 1 base at V and 0 bases at J, with 9 bases in the middle. Germline CDR1 is SQVTM and CDR2 is ANQGSEA. This CDR3 comprises 15 residues. The CDR3: CSVEGSVANTGELFF. The CDR3, as DNA: TGCAGCGTTGAAGGGAGCGTCGCGAACACCGGGGAGCTGTTTTTT.

The chain is built from TRBV28 and TRBJ2-7, with D possibly being TRBD2 (5 bases). This CDR3 contains 14 residues. Germline CDR1 is MDHEN and CDR2 is SYDVKM. V was trimmed by 3 bases and J by 3 bases, leaving 12 bases between them. The CDR3 loop reads CASSLGSAIYEQYF. In DNA, the CDR3 is TGTGCCAGCAGTTTGGGTAGCGCCATCTACGAGCAGTACTTC.

The chain is built from TRBV7-2 and TRBJ1-1, with D hard to call. Germline-derived CDR1 and CDR2 are SGHTA and FQGNSA. There are 16 residues in the CDR3. V gave up 4 bases and J gave up 0 bases, with 15 bases separating them. The CDR3 DNA reads TGTGCCAGCAGCTCCAACACTCGGAGTCTGAACACTGAAGCTTTCTTT. It encodes CASSSNTRSLNTEAFF.

The chain employs TRBV12-5 and TRBJ2-3; 7 nucleotides match TRBD2. Germline CDR1 reads LGHNT; CDR2 reads FRNRAP. The CDR3 runs to 15 residues. With 6 bases clipped from V and 6 bases from J, the junction kept 12 bases outside the gene matches. Here the CDR3 DNA reads TGTGCTAGTGGCCCCGGACTAGGTTTCTTGGATACGCAGTATTTT. Its protein is CASGPGLGFLDTQYF.